Each of the 8 T cell receptor beta chains below was sequenced from the same sample in a study of T cells in Graves' hyperthyroidism and ophthalmopathy. TCR beta CDR3 region amplification was performed from RNA transcripts. First-round RT-PCR targeting the TCR CDR3 was performed with the HTBI primer set. TCRdb re-called the multiplex PCR reads with MiXCR, one entry per CDR3 protein. The table has over 550,000 distinct CDR3 sequences, 15% to 20% seen once. Sample: blood. These receptors originate from a woman aged 18-29 years with Graves' hyperthyroidism.

The chain has TRBV12-5 and TRBJ2-2, with D possibly called TRBD1 or TRBD2 (5 bases each). Looked up from germline, CDR1 is LGHNT and CDR2 is FRNRAP. The CDR3 extends over 16 amino acids. The V end was cut by 0 bases, the J end by 6 bases, with 14 bases between. The CDR3 here is CASGLVVSQGAGELFF. Written as DNA, the CDR3 is TGTGCTAGTGGTTTGGTAGTGTCCCAGGGAGCCGGGGAGCTGTTTTTT.

This clonotype has a count of ten or more. The gene calls are TRBV27 and TRBJ1-2; no clear D. Trimming took off 2 bases at V and 6 bases at J, with 13 bases between the two ends. CDR1 is MNHEY, CDR2 SMNVEV, per germline (reference sequence). The CDR3 runs to 14 residues. DNA of the CDR3: TGTGCCAGCAGTTTACACGGGAAAGCAGATGGCTACACCTTC. It encodes CASSLHGKADGYTF.

This clonotype was seen many times. This chain uses TRBV12-3 or TRBV12-4 with TRBJ2-3, with 12 bases identical to TRBD2. J was trimmed by 2 bases and V by 5 bases; bases with no gene match: 5. The CDR3 totals 16 residues. The CDR3, as DNA: TGTGCCAGCAGTGCAGGACTAGCGGGACTCACAGATACGCAGTATTTT. Its protein is CASSAGLAGLTDTQYF.

This clonotype was counted many times. This chain joins TRBV12-5 and TRBJ1-2; 12 nucleotides line up with TRBD1. This CDR3 contains 15 residues. The V and J ends lost 3 bases and 7 bases, in that order; junction bases with no gene match: 6. From germline, CDR1 is LGHNT and CDR2 FRNRAP. CDR3 loop: CASGLSGTGGSGYTF. Here the CDR3 DNA reads TGTGCTAGTGGTTTATCCGGGACAGGGGGCTCTGGCTACACCTTC.

For the CDR3, the DNA is TGTGCCTGGAGTACTAGCGGGTCCTCCTACAATGAGCAGTTCTTC. Translated: CAWSTSGSSYNEQFF. The chain uses TRBV30 and TRBJ2-1, with 9 nucleotides matching TRBD2. This CDR3 has 15 residues. CDR1 is GTSNPN, CDR2 SVGIG, per germline (reference sequence). The trim removed 2 bases at V and 0 bases at J, leaving 2 bases unmatched. Variable domain in full (rest from reference TRBV30 and TRBJ2-1): SQTIHQWPATLVQPVGSPLSLECTVEGTSNPNLYWYRQAAGRGLQLLFYSVGIGQISSEVPQNLSASRPQDRQFILSSKKLLLSDSGFYLCAWSTSGSSYNEQFFGPGTRLTVL.

This clonotype came up a few times. The chain has TRBV2 and TRBJ2-7; 15 nucleotides match TRBD2. Germline-derived CDR1 and CDR2 are SNHLY and FYNNEI. After removal of 7 bases from V and 7 bases from J, the junction contained 8 bases not matched to a gene. This CDR3 is 15 amino acids long. The CDR3 coding sequence is TGTGCCAGCAATTCGGGACTAGCGGGAGGTCAGGAGCAGTACTTC. Amino acids: CASNSGLAGGQEQYF.

This clonotype was observed a few times. V and J are TRBV2 and TRBJ1-3; unclear D gene. The ends were cut back, 4 bases at V and 4 bases at J, with 5 bases in the middle. Germline CDR1 reads SNHLY; CDR2 reads FYNNEI. This CDR3 region has 12 residues. CDR3 region: CASSALGNTIYF. DNA of the CDR3: TGTGCCAGCAGTGCTTTGGGAAACACCATATATTTT.

This clonotype was counted many times. This chain connects TRBV6-1 to TRBJ1-6; D is unresolved. CDR3 length: 19 amino acids. Germline V CDR1 and CDR2: MNHNS, SASEGT. V lost 5 bases, J lost 4 bases, and 24 bases lay in between. The CDR3 bases are TGTGCCAGCAGTCCTGGACGGGAAGGGCGCAAGAGTTATAATTCACCCCTCCACTTT. Its translation is CASSPGREGRKSYNSPLHF.